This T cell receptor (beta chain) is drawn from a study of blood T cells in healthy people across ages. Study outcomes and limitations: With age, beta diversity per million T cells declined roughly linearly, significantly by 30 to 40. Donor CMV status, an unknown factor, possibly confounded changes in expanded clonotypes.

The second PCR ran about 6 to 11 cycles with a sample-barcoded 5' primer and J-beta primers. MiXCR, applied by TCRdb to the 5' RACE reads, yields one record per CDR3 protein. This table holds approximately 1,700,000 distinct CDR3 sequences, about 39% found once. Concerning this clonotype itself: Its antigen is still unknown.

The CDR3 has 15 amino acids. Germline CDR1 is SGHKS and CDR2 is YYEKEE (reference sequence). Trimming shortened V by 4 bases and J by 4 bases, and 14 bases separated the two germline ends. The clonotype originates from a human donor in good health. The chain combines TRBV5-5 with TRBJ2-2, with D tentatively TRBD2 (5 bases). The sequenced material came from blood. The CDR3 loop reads CASSPSGLTTGELFF. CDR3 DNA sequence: TGTGCCAGCAGCCCGTCGGGGTTGACCACCGGGGAGCTGTTTTTT.